This note documents a single T cell receptor (beta chain) sequence. J lost 3 bases, V lost 6 bases, and 6 bases had no gene match. Germline lookup yields CDR1 MNHEY and CDR2 SVGAGI. The CDR3 has 14 residues. The record originates from a study of shared clonotypes between healthy human individuals. Deep was the level at which the assay was run. Profiled with immunoSEQ multiplex PCR; TCRdb holds only in-frame clones, not every one. In the table there are around 1,100,000 clones, about 72% of which are singletons. The source is a man aged 18 to 29 in good health. Some clones in this sample may be carry-over from other donors' samples. The chain employs TRBV6-5 and TRBJ2-7; 9 nucleotides line up with TRBD1. Input material: memory CD4+ T cells from PBMCs. Indicated subset: CD45RA-negative fraction. The CDR3 loop reads CASRTGQGIYEQYF. In DNA form, the CDR3 reads TGTGCCAGCAGAACGGGACAGGGCATCTACGAGCAGTACTTC.